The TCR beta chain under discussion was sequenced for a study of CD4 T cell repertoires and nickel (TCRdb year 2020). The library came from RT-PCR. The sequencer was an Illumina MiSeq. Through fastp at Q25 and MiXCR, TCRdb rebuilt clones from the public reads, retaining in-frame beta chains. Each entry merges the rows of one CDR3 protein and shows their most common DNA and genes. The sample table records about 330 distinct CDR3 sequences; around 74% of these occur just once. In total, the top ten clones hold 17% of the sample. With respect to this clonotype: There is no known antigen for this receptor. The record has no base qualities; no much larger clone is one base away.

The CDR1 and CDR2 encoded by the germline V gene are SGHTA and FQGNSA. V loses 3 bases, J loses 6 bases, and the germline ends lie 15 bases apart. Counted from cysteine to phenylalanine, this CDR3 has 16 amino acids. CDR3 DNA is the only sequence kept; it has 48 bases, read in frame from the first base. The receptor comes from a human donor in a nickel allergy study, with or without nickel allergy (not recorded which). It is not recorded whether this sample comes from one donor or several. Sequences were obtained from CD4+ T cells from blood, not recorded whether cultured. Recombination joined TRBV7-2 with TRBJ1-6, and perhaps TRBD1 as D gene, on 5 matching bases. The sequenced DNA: TGTGCCAGCAGCTTGAATCCTGGGGGTAGTAATTCACCCCTCCACTTT. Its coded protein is CASSLNPGGSNSPLHF.